This T cell receptor beta chain was sequenced during a study of shared clonotypes between healthy human individuals (dated by TCRdb to about 2020). With regard to the full study: The cohort included three men and a couple of women between 18 and 49 years of age. Leukapheresis yielded between about 0.85 and 10 billion PBMCs per donor. Different laboratories and diverse techniques were used to prepare libraries and sequence TCR repertoires, to increase sequencing depth and limit assay-specific biases. The study deeply sequenced blood TCR repertoires of five healthy adults to estimate repertoire size and the extent of clonotype sharing between individuals. For each donor, CD4 naive and CD4 memory were each run on three plates, CD8 naive on two plates, and CD8 memory on one plate.

The CDR3 spans 13 residues, from the cysteine through the phenylalanine. The DNA shown is the 39-base CDR3, in frame from base 1. As encoded in the germline V gene, CDR1 is SGHRS while CDR2 is YFSETQ. Trimmed from V: 5 bases; trimmed from J: 5 bases; junction bases lacking a gene match: 6. What the study reported, not specific to this receptor: Pairwise subsampling indicated that sequencing depth was expected to affect the degree of clonotype sharing among donors. Across a handful of donors, about 5% of naive CD4, over 3% of naive CD8, around 2.5% of memory CD4, and approximately 0.4% of memory CD8 clonotypes were shared. Even with the large sequencing depth, rarefaction of the sorted-subset datasets indicated that sequencing was incomplete. Estimated clonotype richness was generally larger for naive than for memory subsets. Sampling was restricted to blood, and TCR repertoires in tissues likely differ from the TCR repertoires found in blood. Compared with non-shared clonotypes, clonotypes shared by all four sorted-subset donors had higher generation probabilities. The genetic and exposure-history diversity represented was limited by the small number of donors.

Using the deep immunoSEQ assay, multiplex PCR amplified TCR CDR3 regions from genomic DNA. Extracted genomic DNA from each cell subset was spread evenly across all wells of several immunoSEQ 96-well plates, with each plate serving as a replicate. For sorted subsets, each replicate PCR was loaded with roughly 0.2 ug genomic DNA, equivalent to some 27,000 T cell genomes. The purified libraries were quantified using a Qubit 3.0 fluorometer, sized with a Bioanalyzer 2100, and then quantified again using the KAPA Library Quantification kit. Every immunoSEQ 96-well plate was sequenced on a dedicated single-read 150-cycle Illumina NextSeq 550 flow cell. On the study's bioinformatics: Because the immunoSEQ output held only junctional sequences and lacked quality scores, the filtering could not match the filtering applied to full-length reads. To assign V/J genes and CDR3, sequences were annotated against IMGT germline references using PyIR, a Python wrapper for IgBLAST v1.9. Any read was removed if the V/J assignment was weak (E-value above 1e-6), the CDR3 was missing, or the read contained stop codons, out-of-frame junctions, or ambiguous translated residues. V3J clonotypes were defined as sequences sharing an identical inferred V gene, J gene, and CDR3 amino acid sequence. The percentage overlap between two repertoires was calculated by dividing the number of shared unique clonotypes by the size of the smaller repertoire. Three approaches were used to assess repertoire richness: RTK rarefaction, the Chao1 estimator, and Recon v2.1 estimates of unobserved clonotypes. For all TCRbeta clonotypes obtained by the gDNA method from a few donors, generation probabilities were computed with OLGA. TCRdb stores this immuneACCESS table with in-frame sequences only. Part of the clones is absent; in the studies checked, under half of the shortfall reflects unresolved V genes, and no reason is known for the rest. That table gives V, J and clone size, and the DNA gave D and trimming. A total of approximately 640,000 clones appear in this sample, about 90% of them only once. The ten top clones hold 34% of the sample.

The donors were healthy, HIV-negative adults who had no recently reported acute infections or vaccinations. Every donor was a Caucasian adult residing in Nashville, Tennessee, USA. CD8 memory samples combined magnetically selected CD45RO+ cells with CCR7-negative CD45RA+ effector memory (TemRA) cells. After blood collection by leukapheresis, PBMCs were isolated using Ficoll-Histopaque density gradient centrifugation and then cryopreserved in the vapor phase of liquid nitrogen. Analytical flow cytometry was used to check the purity and quantity of every magnetically sorted T cell population. Genomic DNA was isolated from every sorted fraction and measured by UV absorbance on a Nanodrop 2000c. Regarding this clone: This clone's antigen is unknown. No base qualities exist here, and no much larger clone lies one base off it.

The TCR was taken from a man aged 18 to 29 in good health. Some clones in this sample may be carry-over from other donors' samples. The sample consisted of memory CD8+ T cells from PBMCs. In light of the paper, this sample's cell subset or site label describes: CD45RO+ cells pooled with CCR7-negative TemRA cells. Recombination linked TRBV5-1 to TRBJ2-7; 8 nucleotides in the junction match TRBD1. The nucleotide sequence is given as TGCGCCAGCAGACAGGGGGAGTCGAACGAGCAGTACTTC. Its coded protein is CASRQGESNEQYF. When the CDR3 is completed using the reference TRBV5-1 and TRBJ2-7 genes on either side, the full variable domain is KAGVTQTPRYLIKTRGQQVTLSCSPISGHRSVSWYQQTPGQGLQFLFEYFSETQRNKGNFPGRFSGRQFSNSRSEMNVSTLELGDSALYLCASRQGESNEQYFGPGTRLTVT.